The 32 T cell receptor beta chains below were found in one sample sequenced in a study of post-analysis software for immune sequencing data. General study results and limits: Elevated frequency relative to controls characterized several TRBV segments in patients, TRBV5-6, TRBV5-1 and TRBV20-1 among them.

These receptors have no identified antigens. TCR beta libraries were prepared from cDNA with unique molecular identifiers. TCRdb fed the PCR reads into MiXCR, producing one record per CDR3 protein. The sample holds around 400,000 distinct CDR3 sequences, approximately 42% seen once. Sequenced: blood. These receptors all stem from a girl aged 2 to 10 with multiple sclerosis.

This chain links TRBV28 with TRBJ2-1, with 8 nucleotides matching TRBD2. The CDR3 runs 20 residues. The ends lost 1 base at V and 1 base at J; junction bases unmatched: 15. Germline CDR1 reads MDHEN; CDR2 reads SYDVKM. The CDR3 reads CASSLYAGLVPTLSYNEQFF. In nucleotides, the CDR3 is TGTGCCAGCAGTTTATACGCGGGACTAGTCCCAACCCTGTCCTACAATGAGCAGTTCTTC.

Notes on this clonotype: The junction departs from germline at one end; a sequencing error may be responsible. V usage is TRBV10-3 and J usage is TRBJ2-1, with D perhaps TRBD2 (6 bases). Per germline, CDR1 ENHRY and CDR2 SYGVKD. There are 15 residues in the CDR3. The CDR3 nucleotides read TGTGCCGTCAGTGATACCGGGACTGGTTACAATGAGCAGTTCTTC. This sequence encodes CAVSDTGTGYNEQFF.

This clonotype was detected only a few times. This rearrangement joins TRBV20-1 to TRBJ2-1; TRBD1 is a possible D gene (6 bases). CDR1 and CDR2 (germline): DFQATT, SNEGSKA (reference sequence). V lost 3 bases to trimming and J lost 4 bases, with 16 bases between them. The CDR3 consists of 15 residues. CDR3 residues: CSASRPGTLYNEQFF. CDR3 in DNA: TGCAGTGCTAGTCGGCCCGGGACACTATACAATGAGCAGTTCTTC.

This sequence joins TRBV16 and TRBJ1-1; D is perhaps TRBD1 (6 bases). The CDR3 runs to 14 residues. Germline V gene lookup returns CDR1 KGHSY and CDR2 FQNENV. Trimming took 4 bases from V and 6 from J, leaving 15 bases between them. The CDR3 is CASSPNRARPEAFF. CDR3 nucleotides: TGTGCCAGCAGCCCCAACAGGGCCCGACCTGAAGCTTTCTTT.

This sequence joins TRBV7-2 and TRBJ2-7; D is ambiguous. The J call may be mistaken, given a closer DNA end match to TRBJ2-5. CDR3 length equals 16 residues. Germline V CDR1 and CDR2: SGHTA, FQGNSA. CDR3 region: CASSLLVPLLQETQYF. The CDR3, as DNA: TGTGCCAGCAGCCTCCTCGTGCCCCTCCTCCAAGAGACCCAGTACTTC.

The chain employs TRBV4-1 and TRBJ2-7; D is unresolved. This CDR3 comprises 14 residues. Germline V gene lookup returns CDR1 MGHRA and CDR2 YSYEKL. With 1 base removed from V and 0 bases from J, the gap between germline ends came to 7 bases. CDR3 sequence: CASSQGRSSYEQYF. CDR3 nucleotide sequence: TGCGCCAGCAGCCAAGGGAGAAGCTCCTACGAGCAGTACTTC.

This clonotype turned up a few times. The junction and the germline gene differ at one end; a read error may be behind it. The rearrangement uses TRBV18 and TRBJ1-2; no clear D gene. In germline, CDR1 is KGHSH, CDR2 LQKENI. The CDR3 runs to 14 residues. The CDR3 bases are TGTGCCAGCTCTCCGGCTGTCTCTAGCTATGGCTGCACCTTC. Protein product: CASSPAVSSYGCTF.

The J gene is TRBJ2-3, the V gene TRBV27, with TRBD1 as a possible D gene (5 bases). This CDR3 is 15 amino acids long. Germline V CDR1 and CDR2: MNHEY, SMNVEV (reference sequence). Trimming shortened V by 3 bases and J by 3 bases, and 13 bases separated the two germline ends. CDR3 in amino acids: CASSFRRRTTDTQYF. The CDR3 DNA follows: TGTGCCAGCAGTTTTAGGAGAAGGACAACAGATACGCAGTATTTT.

This chain uses TRBV5-1 with TRBJ2-4; 7 bases agree with TRBD2. The DNA matches TRBJ2-7 better at its end, which makes the J call doubtful. The V gene's germline CDR1 is SGHRS and CDR2 YFSETQ. This CDR3 contains 15 residues. CDR3 DNA sequence: TGCGCCAGCAGCTACTTACCGGGAGGCACATACGAGCAGTACTTC. Its translation: CASSYLPGGTYEQYF.

The V and J genes are TRBV12-3 or TRBV12-4 and TRBJ1-1, with D uncertain. The germline V and J ends were trimmed by 3 bases and 6 bases, with 8 bases remaining between them. This CDR3 is built from 12 residues. CDR3 region: CASSFGVSEAFF. CDR3 coding DNA: TGTGCCAGCAGTTTCGGGGTCTCTGAAGCTTTCTTT.

This clonotype came up a few times. This chain links TRBV10-3 with TRBJ2-1; TRBD1 matches 7 bases. The CDR3 is 14 amino acids. With 8 bases clipped from V and 0 bases from J, the junction kept 4 bases outside the gene matches. The germline gives CDR1 ENHRY, CDR2 SYGVKD. CDR3 sequence: CAISPGGSYNEQFF. The CDR3, as DNA: TGTGCCATCTCCCCAGGGGGCTCCTACAATGAGCAGTTCTTC.

This clonotype has a handful of counts. The chain employs TRBV5-1 and TRBJ2-5; D not resolved. The germline V gene encodes CDR1 SGHRS and CDR2 YFSETQ. With 6 bases removed from V and 2 bases from J, the gap between germline ends came to 11 bases. The CDR3 is 13 residues long. The chain's CDR3 is CASMTGIQETQYF. Written as DNA, the CDR3 is TGCGCCAGCATGACTGGGATTCAAGAGACCCAGTACTTC. Complete variable domain (other parts from reference TRBV5-1 and TRBJ2-5): KAGVTQTPRYLIKTRGQQVTLSCSPISGHRSVSWYQQTPGQGLQFLFEYFSETQRNKGNFPGRFSGRQFSNSRSEMNVSTLELGDSALYLCASMTGIQETQYFGPGTRLLVL.

A single count supports this clonotype. The J gene is TRBJ2-2, the V gene TRBV6-1; tentative D call: TRBD1 (5 bases). Germline V gene lookup returns CDR1 MNHNS and CDR2 SASEGT. The germline V and J ends were trimmed by 1 base and 0 bases, with 15 bases remaining between them. The CDR3 runs to 18 residues. The CDR3 region is CASSEVARAGSNTGELFF. The DNA for the CDR3 is TGTGCCAGCAGTGAAGTGGCTCGCGCAGGGTCGAACACCGGGGAGCTGTTTTTT.

This clonotype has just a few counts. The V and J genes are TRBV27 and TRBJ1-1; D is perhaps TRBD1 (5 bases). V lost 5 bases, J lost 5 bases, and 15 bases lay in between. CDR1 is MNHEY, CDR2 SMNVEV, per germline (reference sequence). This CDR3 region has 14 residues. The CDR3 sequence: CASSGQGERTEAFF. The CDR3 bases are TGTGCCAGCAGTGGTCAGGGTGAGCGGACTGAAGCTTTCTTT.

This clonotype was recorded a few times. The chain carries TRBV29-1 and TRBJ2-3, with TRBD2 matching over 10 bases. CDR1 is SQVTM and CDR2 is ANQGSEA in the germline V gene. V lost 1 base to trimming and J lost 0 bases; unmatched junction nucleotides: 4. CDR3 size: 16 residues. The CDR3 nucleotides read TGCAGCGTTGAAGGCACTAGCGGGGACAGCACAGATACGCAGTATTTT. This encodes CSVEGTSGDSTDTQYF.

The genes are TRBV12-3 or TRBV12-4 and TRBJ2-7; TRBD2 agrees at 16 bases. This CDR3 is 17 amino acids long. V trimming: 5 bases; J trimming: 4 bases; junction bases outside the gene matches: 8. In DNA, the CDR3 is TGTGCCAGCAGTGTGGGACTAGCGGGAGGGGGGCGTTACGAGCAGTACTTC. It codes for CASSVGLAGGGRYEQYF.

This sequence joins TRBV20-1 and TRBJ1-5; the D is unclear. V lost 0 bases to trimming and J lost 0 bases, with 12 bases between them. The CDR3 has 16 residues. Germline CDR1 and CDR2: DFQATT and SNEGSKA (reference sequence). The CDR3 sequence: CSAREGPLNSNQPQHF. CDR3 nucleotides: TGCAGTGCTAGAGAAGGGCCCCTTAATAGCAATCAGCCCCAGCATTTT.

The chain is built from TRBV7-2 and TRBJ1-5; D uncertain. Looked up from germline, CDR1 is SGHTA and CDR2 is FQGNSA. CDR3 length: 15 residues. Deletions cut 1 base from V and 1 base from J, with 8 bases between. CDR3 residues: CASSLVPGSNQPQHF. The DNA of the CDR3 is TGTGCCAGCAGCTTAGTCCCCGGGAGCAATCAGCCCCAGCATTTT.

This clonotype has only a few counts. V and J are TRBV20-1 and TRBJ2-3; tentative D call: TRBD2 (5 bases). V shed 2 bases and J shed 0 bases, with 6 bases lying between them. CDR1 is DFQATT, CDR2 SNEGSKA, per germline (reference sequence). This CDR3 has 13 residues. CDR3 nucleotides: TGCAGTGCTAGACTAGCCAGCACAGATACGCAGTATTTT. Residues: CSARLASTDTQYF.

This clonotype was observed a few times. The chain links TRBV12-3 or TRBV12-4 to TRBJ2-7, with D perhaps TRBD2 (5 bases). The germline V and J ends were trimmed by 7 bases and 2 bases, with 15 bases remaining between them. There are 14 residues in the CDR3. As DNA, the CDR3 is TGTGCCAGCACTGTTATAGCGCGAGCCTACGAGCAGTACTTC. The encoded protein is CASTVIARAYEQYF.

In regard to this clonotype: One end of the junction does not line up with germline, which may come from a read error. This rearrangement joins TRBV5-1 to TRBJ1-1; no clear D. The CDR3 extends over 15 amino acids. Germline V gene data show CDR1 as SGHRS and CDR2 as YFSETQ. This chain's CDR3 is CASSLEPIKTPEAFF. CDR3 DNA: TGCGCCAGCAGCTTGGAACCGATCAAAACTCCTGAGGCTTTCTTT.

The sample holds a few counts of this clonotype. The genes are TRBV4-3 and TRBJ2-1, with D hard to call. The CDR3 has 15 amino acids. The V and J ends lost 0 bases and 0 bases respectively, with 6 bases between them. In germline, CDR1 is LGHNA, CDR2 YSLEER. CDR3 protein: CASSQDGISYNEQFF. DNA of the CDR3: TGCGCCAGCAGCCAAGATGGAATCTCCTACAATGAGCAGTTCTTC.

This clonotype was observed a handful of times. The chain carries TRBV29-1 and TRBJ2-5, with no clear D. Trimming took 5 bases from V and 1 from J, leaving 17 bases between them. Germline loops: CDR1 SQVTM, CDR2 ANQGSEA. The CDR3 contains 15 residues. CDR3 residues: CSVCLMFAGQETQYF. CDR3 nucleotide sequence: TGCAGCGTTTGTCTCATGTTCGCCGGCCAAGAGACCCAGTACTTC.

The chain recombines TRBV12-3 or TRBV12-4 with TRBJ2-1; D unresolved. V dropped 3 bases and J dropped 8 bases, with 5 bases sitting between them. CDR3 length equals 11 residues. Written as DNA, the CDR3 is TGTGCCAGCAGTTTGCAAGATGAGCAGTTCTTC. It codes for CASSLQDEQFF.

The CDR3 DNA is TGTGCCAGCAGCGTAACACAGGGCGGTACCTACACCTTC. Residues: CASSVTQGGTYTF. The chain couples TRBV9 to TRBJ1-2; tentatively, D is TRBD1 (6 bases). The ends were cut back, 1 base at V and 10 bases at J, with 14 bases in the middle. The length of the CDR3 is 13 residues. In germline, CDR1 is SGDLS, CDR2 YYNGEE. The whole variable domain, remainder taken from reference TRBV9 and TRBJ1-2, is DSGVTQTPKHLITATGQRVTLRCSPRSGDLSVYWYQQSLDQGLQFLIQYYNGEERAKGNILERFSAQQFPDLHSELNLSSLELGDSALYFCASSVTQGGTYTFGSGTRLTVV.

The chain recombines TRBV5-1 with TRBJ2-3; TRBD1 agrees at 7 bases. Germline values: CDR1 SGHRS, CDR2 YFSETQ. The trim removed 3 bases at V and 4 bases at J, leaving 8 bases unmatched. CDR3 length equals 15 residues. The CDR3 protein is CASSYRGRIADTQYF. Here the CDR3 DNA reads TGCGCCAGCAGCTACAGGGGCCGAATCGCAGATACGCAGTATTTT.

The chain joins TRBV14 to TRBJ2-3; D not certain. Germline V CDR1 and CDR2: SGHDN, FVKESK. Trimming pared 0 bases from V and 2 bases from J, leaving 9 bases between. The CDR3 contains 15 residues. The CDR3 nucleotides are TGTGCCAGCAGCCAAGAATACGGTTACACAGATACGCAGTATTTT. It yields the protein CASSQEYGYTDTQYF. The full variable domain, its missing parts supplied by reference TRBV14 and TRBJ2-3, is EAGVTQFPSHSVIEKGQTVTLRCDPISGHDNLYWYRRVMGKEIKFLLHFVKESKQDESGMPNNRFLAERTGGTYSTLKVQPAELEDSGVYFCASSQEYGYTDTQYFGPGTRLTVL.

The genes are TRBV24-1 and TRBJ2-7; 10 bases map to TRBD1. The CDR3 has 16 residues. V shed 4 bases, J shed 0 bases, and the junction held 5 bases outside the gene matches. Germline V lookup: CDR1 KGHDR, CDR2 SFDVKD. The CDR3 DNA reads as TGTGCCACCAGTGACCCGGGACAGGGGAGCTCCTACGAGCAGTACTTC. Translated, it gives CATSDPGQGSSYEQYF.

V is TRBV29-1 and J is TRBJ2-7; D ambiguous. The DNA end favors TRBJ2-5, so the J call may be wrong. Germline assignment: CDR1 SQVTM and CDR2 ANQGSEA. The CDR3 contains 11 residues. CDR3 in amino acids: CSVGMGETQYF. The CDR3 DNA reads TGCAGCGTTGGCATGGGAGAGACCCAGTACTTC.

This clonotype showed up just a few times. The chain recombines TRBV12-3 or TRBV12-4 with TRBJ1-2; 10 bases align to TRBD1. This CDR3 spans 15 amino acids. V shed 8 bases and J 7 bases; nucleotides not matched to a gene: 13. The CDR3 sequence: CASSPGQGKFSGYTF. The CDR3, as DNA: TGTGCCAGCTCACCGGGACAGGGGAAATTTTCTGGCTACACCTTC.

Only a few counts were recorded for this clonotype. The chain recombines TRBV7-9 with TRBJ1-2, with D possibly matching TRBD1 (5 bases). The CDR3 is 15 residues long. Trimming removed 1 base at V and 3 bases at J, with 12 bases between. CDR1 and CDR2 (germline): SEHNR, FQNEAQ (reference sequence). CDR3 nucleotides: TGTGCCAGCAGCTTAGAGAGGGGACTGGACTATGGCTACACCTTC. This translates into CASSLERGLDYGYTF.

This clonotype was seen only a few times. The chain uses TRBV5-6 and TRBJ2-1; perhaps TRBD2 as D (5 bases). V shed 2 bases and J shed 8 bases, with 8 bases lying between them. Germline V gene sequence: CDR1 SGHDT, CDR2 YYEEEE. The CDR3 is made up of 12 amino acids. The CDR3 DNA sequence: TGTGCCAGCAGCTTAGTTAGCGATGAGCAGTTCTTC. Amino acid sequence: CASSLVSDEQFF.